This T cell receptor (beta chain) was sequenced during a study of T cell changes during pregnancy in multiple sclerosis. Clones were sequenced by immunoSEQ multiplex PCR, and TCRdb holds only the in-frame ones, with some missing. The top ten hold about 5.8% of the sample, which has 50,000 to 80,000 clones, roughly nine tenths seen once. V lost 3 bases, J lost 1 base, and 11 bases stayed unmatched. The germline CDR1 and CDR2 sequences are SGHTS and YDEGEE. This CDR3 has 17 residues. The source is a female donor with multiple sclerosis, enrolled in a pregnancy study. The V gene is TRBV5-8, the J gene TRBJ2-7, with 9 positions matching TRBD1. Sequenced here: CD8+ T cells from peripheral blood mononuclear cells, sampled before pregnancy. CDR3 region: CASSYFPQGARSYEQYF. CDR3 bases: TGTGCCAGCAGCTATTTCCCACAGGGGGCGCGTTCCTACGAGCAGTACTTC.